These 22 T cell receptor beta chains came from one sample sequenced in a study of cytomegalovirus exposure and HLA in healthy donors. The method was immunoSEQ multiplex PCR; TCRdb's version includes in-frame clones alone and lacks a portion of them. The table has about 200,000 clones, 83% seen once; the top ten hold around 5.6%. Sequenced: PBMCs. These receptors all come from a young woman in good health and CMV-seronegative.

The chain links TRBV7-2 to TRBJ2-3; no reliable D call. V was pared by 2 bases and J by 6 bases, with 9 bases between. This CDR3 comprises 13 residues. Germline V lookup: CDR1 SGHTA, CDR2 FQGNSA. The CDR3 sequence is CASSLFDFDTQYF. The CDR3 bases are TGTGCCAGCAGCTTATTTGATTTCGATACGCAGTATTTT.

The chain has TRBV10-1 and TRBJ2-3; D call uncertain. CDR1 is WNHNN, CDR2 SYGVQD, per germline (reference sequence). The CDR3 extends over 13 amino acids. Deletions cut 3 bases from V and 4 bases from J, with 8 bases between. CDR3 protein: CASSEQLADTQYF. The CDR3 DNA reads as TGCGCCAGCAGTGAACAGTTAGCAGATACGCAGTATTTT.

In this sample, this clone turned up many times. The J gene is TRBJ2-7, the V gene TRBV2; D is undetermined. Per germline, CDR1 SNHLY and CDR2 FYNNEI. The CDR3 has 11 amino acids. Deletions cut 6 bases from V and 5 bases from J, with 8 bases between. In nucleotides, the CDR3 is TGTGCCAGCAGGCCCCTCAACGAGCAGTACTTC. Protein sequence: CASRPLNEQYF.

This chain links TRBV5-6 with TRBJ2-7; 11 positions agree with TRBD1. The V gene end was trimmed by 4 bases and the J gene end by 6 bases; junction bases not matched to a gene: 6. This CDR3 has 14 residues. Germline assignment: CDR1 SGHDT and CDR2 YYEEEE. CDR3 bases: TGTGCCAGCAGCACCGGACAGGGGGCAATCGAGCAGTACTTC. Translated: CASSTGQGAIEQYF.

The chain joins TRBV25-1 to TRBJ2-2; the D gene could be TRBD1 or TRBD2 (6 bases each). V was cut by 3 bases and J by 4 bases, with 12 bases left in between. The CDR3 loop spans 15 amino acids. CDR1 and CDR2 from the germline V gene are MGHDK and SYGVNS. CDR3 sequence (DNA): TGTGCCAGCAGTGATTGGAGGGGGGCCACCGGGGAGCTGTTTTTT. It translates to CASSDWRGATGELFF.

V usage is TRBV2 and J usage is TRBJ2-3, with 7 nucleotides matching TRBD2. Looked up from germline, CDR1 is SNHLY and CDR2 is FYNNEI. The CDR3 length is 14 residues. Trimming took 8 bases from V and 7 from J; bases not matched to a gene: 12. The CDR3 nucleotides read TGTGCCAGCGACGCGGGGGACGGGGCCTATACGCAGTATTTT. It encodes CASDAGDGAYTQYF.

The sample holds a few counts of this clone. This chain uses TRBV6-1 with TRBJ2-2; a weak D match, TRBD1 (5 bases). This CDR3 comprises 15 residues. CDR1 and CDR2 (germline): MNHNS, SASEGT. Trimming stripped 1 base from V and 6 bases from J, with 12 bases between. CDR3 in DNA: TGTGCCAGCAGTGAAGGGGCAGGGATCCCCGGGGAGCTGTTTTTT. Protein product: CASSEGAGIPGELFF.

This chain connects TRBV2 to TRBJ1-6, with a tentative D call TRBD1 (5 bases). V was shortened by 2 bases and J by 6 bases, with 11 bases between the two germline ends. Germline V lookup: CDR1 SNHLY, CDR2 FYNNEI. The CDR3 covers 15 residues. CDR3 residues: CASSESQGGNSPLHF. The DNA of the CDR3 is TGTGCCAGCAGTGAATCGCAGGGTGGTAATTCACCCCTCCACTTT.

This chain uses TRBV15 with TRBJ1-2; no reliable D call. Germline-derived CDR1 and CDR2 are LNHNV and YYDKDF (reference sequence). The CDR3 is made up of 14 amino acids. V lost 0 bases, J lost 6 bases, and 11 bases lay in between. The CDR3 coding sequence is TGTGCCACCAGCAGAGAAGGCAGATTGAATGGCTACACCTTC. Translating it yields CATSREGRLNGYTF.

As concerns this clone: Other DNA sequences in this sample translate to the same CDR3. Here the CDR3 DNA reads TGTGCCAGCAGTTTAGGAGTGGGGAACACTGAAGCTTTCTTT. This gives the protein CASSLGVGNTEAFF. V usage is TRBV27 and J usage is TRBJ1-1; D unresolved. In germline, CDR1 is MNHEY, CDR2 SMNVEV (reference sequence). The length of the CDR3 is 14 residues. V was pared by 2 bases and J by 1 base, with 8 bases between.

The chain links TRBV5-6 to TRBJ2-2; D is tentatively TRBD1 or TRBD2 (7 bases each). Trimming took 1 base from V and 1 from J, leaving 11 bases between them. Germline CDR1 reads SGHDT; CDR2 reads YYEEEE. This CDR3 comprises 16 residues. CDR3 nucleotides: TGTGCCAGCAGCTTGCCCAGGGGGGGGAACACCGGGGAGCTGTTTTTT. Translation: CASSLPRGGNTGELFF.

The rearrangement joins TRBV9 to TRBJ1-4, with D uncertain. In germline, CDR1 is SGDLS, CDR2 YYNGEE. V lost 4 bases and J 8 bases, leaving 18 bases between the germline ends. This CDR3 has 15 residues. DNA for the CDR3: TGTGCCAGCAGCCCGTGGAAGGGAGGCGTAGAAAAACTGTTTTTT. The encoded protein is CASSPWKGGVEKLFF.

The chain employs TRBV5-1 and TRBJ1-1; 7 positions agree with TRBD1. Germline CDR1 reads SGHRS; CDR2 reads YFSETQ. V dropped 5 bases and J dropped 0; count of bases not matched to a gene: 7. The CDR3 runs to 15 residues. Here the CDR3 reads CASRVSTGVNTEAFF. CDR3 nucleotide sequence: TGCGCCAGCAGGGTCTCTACAGGGGTGAACACTGAAGCTTTCTTT.

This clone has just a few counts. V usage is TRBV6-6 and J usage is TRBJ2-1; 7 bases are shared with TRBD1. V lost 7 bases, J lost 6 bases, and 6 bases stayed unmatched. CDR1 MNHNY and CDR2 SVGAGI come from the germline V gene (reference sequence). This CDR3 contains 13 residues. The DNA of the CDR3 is TGTGCCAGCACCCGGGACAGCAGCAATGAGCAGTTCTTC. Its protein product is CASTRDSSNEQFF.

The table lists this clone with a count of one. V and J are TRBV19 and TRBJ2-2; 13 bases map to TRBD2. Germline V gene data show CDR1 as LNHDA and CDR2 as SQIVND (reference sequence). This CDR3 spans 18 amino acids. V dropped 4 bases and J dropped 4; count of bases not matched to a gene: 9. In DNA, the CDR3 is TGTGCCAGTAGTAGGACACTAGCGGGAGGGCGTTTCACCGGGGAGCTGTTTTTT. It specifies CASSRTLAGGRFTGELFF.

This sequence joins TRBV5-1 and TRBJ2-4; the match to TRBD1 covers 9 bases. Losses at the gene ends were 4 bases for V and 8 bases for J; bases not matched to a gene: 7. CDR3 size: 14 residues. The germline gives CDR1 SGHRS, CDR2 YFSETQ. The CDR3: CASSTGTGQDIQYF. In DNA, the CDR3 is TGCGCCAGCAGCACAGGGACAGGGCAGGACATTCAGTACTTC.

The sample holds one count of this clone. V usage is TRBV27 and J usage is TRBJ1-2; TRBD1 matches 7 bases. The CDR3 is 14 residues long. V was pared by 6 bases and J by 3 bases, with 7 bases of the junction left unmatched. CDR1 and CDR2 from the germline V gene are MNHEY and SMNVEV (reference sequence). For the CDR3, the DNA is TGTGCCAGCAGATTCTCCGGGACAGACTATGGCTACACCTTC. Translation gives CASRFSGTDYGYTF.

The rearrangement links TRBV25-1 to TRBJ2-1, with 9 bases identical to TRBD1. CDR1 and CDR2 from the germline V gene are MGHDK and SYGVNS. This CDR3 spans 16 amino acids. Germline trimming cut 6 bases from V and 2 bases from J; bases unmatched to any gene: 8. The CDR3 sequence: CASSDTTGGPYNEQFF. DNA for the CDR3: TGTGCCAGCAGCGATACGACAGGGGGGCCCTACAATGAGCAGTTCTTC. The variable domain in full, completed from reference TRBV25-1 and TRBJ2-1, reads EADIYQTPRYLVIGTGKKITLECSQTMGHDKMYWYQQDPGMELHLIHYSYGVNSTEKGDLSSESTVSRIRTEHFPLTLESARPSHTSQYLCASSDTTGGPYNEQFFGPGTRLTVL.

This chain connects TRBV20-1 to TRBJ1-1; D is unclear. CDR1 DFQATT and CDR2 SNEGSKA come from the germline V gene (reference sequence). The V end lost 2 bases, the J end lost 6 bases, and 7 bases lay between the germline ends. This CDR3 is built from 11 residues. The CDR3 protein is CSARLESEAFF. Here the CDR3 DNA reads TGCAGTGCTAGATTGGAGTCTGAAGCTTTCTTT.

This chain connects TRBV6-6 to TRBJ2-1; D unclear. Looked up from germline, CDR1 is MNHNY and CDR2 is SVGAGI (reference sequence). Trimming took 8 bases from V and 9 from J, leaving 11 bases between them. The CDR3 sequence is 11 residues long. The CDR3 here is CASRVRSEQFF. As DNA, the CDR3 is TGTGCCAGCCGAGTGCGGAGTGAGCAGTTCTTC.

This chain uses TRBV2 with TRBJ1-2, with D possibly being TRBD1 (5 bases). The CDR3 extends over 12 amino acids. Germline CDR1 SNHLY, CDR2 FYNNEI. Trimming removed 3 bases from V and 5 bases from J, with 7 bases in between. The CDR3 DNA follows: TGTGCCAGCAGTGAGGCAGGGTATGGCTACACCTTC. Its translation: CASSEAGYGYTF.

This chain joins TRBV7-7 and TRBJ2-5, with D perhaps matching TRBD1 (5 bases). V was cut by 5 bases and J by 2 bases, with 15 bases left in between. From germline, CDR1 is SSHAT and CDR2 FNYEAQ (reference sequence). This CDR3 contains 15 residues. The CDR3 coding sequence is TGTGCCAGCAGCCCCCTTCAGGGTCGGCAAGAGACCCAGTACTTC. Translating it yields CASSPLQGRQETQYF.